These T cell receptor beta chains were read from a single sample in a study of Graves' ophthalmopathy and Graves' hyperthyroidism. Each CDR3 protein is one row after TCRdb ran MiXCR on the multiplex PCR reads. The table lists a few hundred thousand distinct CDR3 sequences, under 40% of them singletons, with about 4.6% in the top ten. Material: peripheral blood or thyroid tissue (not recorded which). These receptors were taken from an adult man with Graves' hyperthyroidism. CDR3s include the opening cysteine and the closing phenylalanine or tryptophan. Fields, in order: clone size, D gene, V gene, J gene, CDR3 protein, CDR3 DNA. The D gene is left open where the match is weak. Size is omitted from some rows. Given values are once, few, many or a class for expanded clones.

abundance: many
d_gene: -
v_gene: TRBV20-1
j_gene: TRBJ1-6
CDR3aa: CSADTGIDSPLHF
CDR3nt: TGCAGTGCTGATACAGGGATCGACTCACCCCTCCACTTT

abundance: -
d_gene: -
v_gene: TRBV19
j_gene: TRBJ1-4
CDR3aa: CASSISLGRFEKLFF
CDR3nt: TGTGCCAGTAGTATATCCCTCGGGCGATTCGAAAAACTGTTTTTT

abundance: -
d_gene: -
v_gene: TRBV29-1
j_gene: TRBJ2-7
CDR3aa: CSYRDGSMEQYF
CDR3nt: TGCAGCTACCGGGACGGGTCTATGGAGCAGTACTTC

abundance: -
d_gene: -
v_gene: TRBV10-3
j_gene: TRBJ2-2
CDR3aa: CAISGRGATGELFF
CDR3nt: TGTGCCATCAGTGGAAGGGGGGCCACCGGGGAGCTGTTTTTT

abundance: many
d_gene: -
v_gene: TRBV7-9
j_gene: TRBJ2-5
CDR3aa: CASSLPQGREETQYF
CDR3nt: TGTGCCAGCAGCTTGCCACAGGGGAGGGAGGAGACCCAGTACTTC

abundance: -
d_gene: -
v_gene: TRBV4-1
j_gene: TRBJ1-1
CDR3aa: CASSQEMRRNTEAFF
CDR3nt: TGCGCCAGCAGCCAAGAGATGAGGAGGAACACTGAAGCTTTCTTT

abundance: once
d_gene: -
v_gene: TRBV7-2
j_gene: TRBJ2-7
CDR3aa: CASSHTGATKAGEQYF
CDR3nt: TGTGCCAGCAGCCACACTGGGGCGACAAAAGCCGGGGAGCAGTACTTC

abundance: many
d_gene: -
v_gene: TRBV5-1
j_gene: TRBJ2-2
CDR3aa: CASSWGDSTGELFF
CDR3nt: TGCGCCAGCAGCTGGGGGGACAGCACCGGGGAGCTGTTTTTT

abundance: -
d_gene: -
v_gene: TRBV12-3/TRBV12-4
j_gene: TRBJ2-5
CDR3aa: CASSQMGGGETQYF
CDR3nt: TGTGCCAGCAGCCAAATGGGAGGGGGAGAGACCCAGTACTTC

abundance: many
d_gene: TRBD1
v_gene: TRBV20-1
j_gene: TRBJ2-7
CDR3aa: CSARVTGLGEQYF
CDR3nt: TGCAGTGCTAGAGTGACAGGGTTAGGGGAGCAGTACTTC

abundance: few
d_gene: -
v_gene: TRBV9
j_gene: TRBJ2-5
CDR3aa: CASSEAAAWETQYF
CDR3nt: TGTGCCAGCTCCGAGGCGGCGGCTTGGGAGACCCAGTACTTC

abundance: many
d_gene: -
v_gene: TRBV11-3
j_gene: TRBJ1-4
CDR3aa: CASSHTSIRFF
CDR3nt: TGTGCCAGCAGTCACACCTCAATTCGGTTTTTT

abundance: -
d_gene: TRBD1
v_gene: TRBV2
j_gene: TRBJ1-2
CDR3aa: CASTLDRGRANYGYTF
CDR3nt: TGTGCCAGCACCTTGGACAGGGGGCGAGCTAACTATGGCTACACCTTC

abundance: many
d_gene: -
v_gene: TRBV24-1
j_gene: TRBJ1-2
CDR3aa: CATSDAGTNYGYTF
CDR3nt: TGTGCCACCAGTGATGCCGGGACAAACTATGGCTACACCTTC

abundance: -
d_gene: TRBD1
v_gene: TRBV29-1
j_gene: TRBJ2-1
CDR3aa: CSGGGQGTYNEQFF
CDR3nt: TGCAGCGGAGGTGGACAGGGCACTTACAATGAGCAGTTCTTC

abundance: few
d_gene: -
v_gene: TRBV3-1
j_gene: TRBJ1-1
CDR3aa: CASSQAIREPRGAFF
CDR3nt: TGTGCCAGCAGCCAAGCAATCAGGGAGCCTCGGGGAGCTTTCTTT